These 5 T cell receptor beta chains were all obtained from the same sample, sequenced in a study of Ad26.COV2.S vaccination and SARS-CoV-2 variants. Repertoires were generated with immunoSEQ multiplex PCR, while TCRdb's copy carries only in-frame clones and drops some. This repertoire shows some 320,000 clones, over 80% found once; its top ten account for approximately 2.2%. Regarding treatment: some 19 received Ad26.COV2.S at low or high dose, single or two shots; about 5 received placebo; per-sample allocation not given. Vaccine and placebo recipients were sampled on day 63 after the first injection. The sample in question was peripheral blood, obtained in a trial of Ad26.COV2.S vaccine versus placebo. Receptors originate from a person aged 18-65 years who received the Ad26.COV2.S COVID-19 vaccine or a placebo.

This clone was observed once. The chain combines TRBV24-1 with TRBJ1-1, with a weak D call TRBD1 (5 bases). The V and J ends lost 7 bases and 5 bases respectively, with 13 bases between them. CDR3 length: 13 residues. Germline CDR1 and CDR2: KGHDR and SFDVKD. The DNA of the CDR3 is TGTGCCACCAGAAAATACGGGGGGACTGAAGCTTTCTTT. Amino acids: CATRKYGGTEAFF.

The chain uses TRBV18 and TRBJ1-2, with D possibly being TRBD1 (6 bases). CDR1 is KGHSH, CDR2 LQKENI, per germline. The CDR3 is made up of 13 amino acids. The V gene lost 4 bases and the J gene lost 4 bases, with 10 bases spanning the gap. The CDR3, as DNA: TGTGCCAGCTCACTCGACAGGATCTATGGCTACACCTTC. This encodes CASSLDRIYGYTF.

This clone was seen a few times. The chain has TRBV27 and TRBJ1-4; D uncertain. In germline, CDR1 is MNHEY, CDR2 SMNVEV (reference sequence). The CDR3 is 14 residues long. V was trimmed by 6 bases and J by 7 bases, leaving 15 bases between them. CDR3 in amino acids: CASRQNGIGEKLFF. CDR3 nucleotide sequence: TGTGCCAGCAGACAAAACGGCATAGGTGAAAAACTGTTTTTT. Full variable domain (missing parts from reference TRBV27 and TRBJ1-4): EAQVTQNPRYLITVTGKKLTVTCSQNMNHEYMSWYRQDPGLGLRQIYYSMNVEVTDKGDVPEGYKVSRKEKRNFPLILESPSPNQTSLYFCASRQNGIGEKLFFGSGTQLSVL.

This CDR3 reads CASSEGAAGGPFYEQYF. The DNA of the CDR3 is TGTGCCAGCAGTGAAGGAGCGGCGGGGGGCCCTTTCTACGAGCAGTACTTC. The rearrangement links TRBV2 to TRBJ2-7; 8 nucleotides line up with TRBD2. This CDR3 is built from 17 residues. Losses at the gene ends were 1 base for V and 3 bases for J; bases not matched to a gene: 11. Germline CDR1 and CDR2: SNHLY and FYNNEI.

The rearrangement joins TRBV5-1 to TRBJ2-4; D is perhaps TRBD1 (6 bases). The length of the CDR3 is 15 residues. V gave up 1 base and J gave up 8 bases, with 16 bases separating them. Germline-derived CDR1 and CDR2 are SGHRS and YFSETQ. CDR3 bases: TGCGCCAGCAGCTTGTGGGAACAGGGAGAAGACATTCAGTACTTC. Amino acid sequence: CASSLWEQGEDIQYF.